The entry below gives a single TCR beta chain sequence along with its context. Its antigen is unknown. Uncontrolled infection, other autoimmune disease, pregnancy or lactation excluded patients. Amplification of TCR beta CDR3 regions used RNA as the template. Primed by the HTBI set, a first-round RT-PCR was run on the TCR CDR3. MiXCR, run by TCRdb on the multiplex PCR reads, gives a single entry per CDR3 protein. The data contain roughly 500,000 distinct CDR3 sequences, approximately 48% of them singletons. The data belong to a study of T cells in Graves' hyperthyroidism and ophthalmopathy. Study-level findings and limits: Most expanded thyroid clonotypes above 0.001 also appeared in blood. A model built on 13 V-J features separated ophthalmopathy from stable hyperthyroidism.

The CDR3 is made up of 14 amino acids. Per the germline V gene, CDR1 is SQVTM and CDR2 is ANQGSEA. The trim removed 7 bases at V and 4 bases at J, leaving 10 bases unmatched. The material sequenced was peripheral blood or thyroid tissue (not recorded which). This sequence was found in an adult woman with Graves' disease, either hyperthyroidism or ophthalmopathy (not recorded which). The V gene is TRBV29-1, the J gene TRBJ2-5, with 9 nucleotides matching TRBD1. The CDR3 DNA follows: TGCAGCGCTCTTGGGGACAGGGCTTTAGAGACCCAGTACTTC. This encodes CSALGDRALETQYF.